This T cell receptor beta chain derives from a study of Graves' ophthalmopathy and Graves' hyperthyroidism. Whole-study results and caveats: Most expanded clonotypes in thyroid above 0.001 frequency also showed up in blood. Discriminating ophthalmopathy from stable hyperthyroidism, a 13-signature model attained a sensitivity of approximately 85% and a specificity of about 79%.

Amplified material comprised TCR beta CDR3 regions derived from RNA transcripts. RT-PCR in the first round used HTBI primers; a second-round multiplex PCR followed. TCRdb re-analysed the multiplex PCR reads in MiXCR, keeping a single row per CDR3 protein. The sample has roughly 500,000 distinct CDR3 sequences; approximately 15% are singletons. Clinical symptoms and serum thyroxine were used for diagnosis; TRAb, thyroid ultrasound and orbital computed tomography were also relied on. The PBMCs had their origin in about 9.7 ml of fresh peripheral blood. Comments on this clonotype: Its antigen is currently unknown.

V lost 5 bases, J lost 5 bases, and 11 bases stayed unmatched. The V gene's germline CDR1 is SGHAT and CDR2 FQNNGV. The CDR3 has 15 amino acids. The rearrangement joins TRBV11-2 to TRBJ1-1; 7 bases align to TRBD1. The receptor was derived from a woman in her twenties or thirties with Graves' ophthalmopathy. The sequenced material came from blood. The DNA for the CDR3 is TGTGCCAGCAGCCGCCAATCAGGGGGTTGGACTGAAGCTTTCTTT. This encodes CASSRQSGGWTEAFF.